A selection of T cell receptor beta chains follows, all from one sample in a study of long-term antiretroviral therapy in people with HIV. Assay: immunoSEQ multiplex PCR; the TCRdb copy retains only in-frame clones and omits some. The sample yields around 8,800 clones, around 77% seen once. Sequenced here: unsorted PBMCs, sampled 0.4 years before starting antiretroviral therapy. Source of these receptors: a young man with HIV. Both conserved end residues are trimmed from each CDR3. A D gene is named only where the DNA matches it firmly.

D gene,V gene,J gene,CDR3 protein
NA,TRBV19,TRBJ1-2,ASTRGGLYGYT
NA,TRBV5-1,TRBJ2-1,ASSLGQLNEQF
NA,TRBV19,TRBJ1-2,ASSTTPAGHPNYGYT
NA,TRBV10-3,TRBJ1-2,AISESMGAKGYT
TRBD1,TRBV5-4,TRBJ2-7,ASSLGQGRLTYEQY
TRBD1,TRBV28,TRBJ2-7,ASSVRTGKWGEQY
NA,TRBV7-3,TRBJ1-1,ASSSGQYTEAF
TRBD2,TRBV11-1,TRBJ2-3,ASSWRGGGDTQY
NA,TRBV6-5,TRBJ1-6,ASRPQGPNSPLH
NA,TRBV7-9,TRBJ1-1,ASSLTGALIAF
NA,TRBV18,TRBJ2-7,ASSLLYEQY
NA,TRBV9,TRBJ1-1,ASSVGIEGAF
NA,TRBV18,TRBJ2-7,ASSSQGIYEQY
NA,TRBV5-6,TRBJ1-1,ASSLSSEAF
NA,TRBV28,TRBJ1-5,ASRPTGNRQPQH
NA,TRBV7-9,TRBJ1-5,ASSFGDQPQH
TRBD2,TRBV10-3,TRBJ2-5,AISELRGVETQY
NA,TRBV7-3,TRBJ1-6,ASSSTISSPLH
TRBD1,TRBV6-5,TRBJ1-2,ASGDRGNYGYT
NA,TRBV29-1,TRBJ1-4,SVAGGEKLF
TRBD1,TRBV11-2,TRBJ1-1,ASSLEAGTGFAF
TRBD1,TRBV20-1,TRBJ2-7,SSGGYYEQY
NA,TRBV5-6,TRBJ2-2,ASSLGVNTGELF
NA,TRBV19,TRBJ1-5,ASSISYSNQPQH
TRBD1,TRBV5-1,TRBJ2-7,ASSIRTGPSYEQY
NA,TRBV19,TRBJ2-4,ASSPEGGRLAKNIQY
NA,TRBV4-1,TRBJ2-1,ASSQGGAYNEQF
NA,TRBV21-1,TRBJ1-6,ASSNPGHLEPLH
NA,TRBV7-2,TRBJ2-7,ASSIGDYEQY